This is a list of T cell receptor beta chains from one sample in a study of blood T cell repertoires in COVID-19. Repertoires were generated with immunoSEQ multiplex PCR, while TCRdb's copy carries only in-frame clones and drops some. This sample yields fewer than 200,000 clones, of which about 80% are seen a single time; more than 10% belongs to the top ten. The sample comprised PBMCs or T cells enriched from blood (not recorded which). These receptors originate from a middle-aged man who had recovered from COVID-19. Each CDR3 is given with its conserved first and last residue. D genes are given only for firm matches. Expanded clones are given a class, and other clones once, few, many or no size at all.

v_gene	d_gene	j_gene	abundance	CDR3aa	CDR3nt
TRBV11-2	.	TRBJ2-7	once	CASSLQPGMYEQYF	TGTGCCAGCAGCTTACAGCCAGGGATGTACGAGCAGTACTTC
TRBV3-1/TRBV3-2	.	TRBJ1-6	once	CASSLQGSYNSPLHF	TGTGCCAGCAGTCTCCAGGGATCCTATAATTCACCCCTCCACTTT
TRBV2	.	TRBJ2-1	.	CASFQGNEQFF	TGTGCCAGCTTTCAGGGCAATGAGCAGTTCTTC
TRBV10-1	.	TRBJ1-1	.	CASSESGDTEAFF	TGCGCCAGCAGTGAGTCCGGGGACACTGAAGCTTTCTTT
TRBV30	.	TRBJ1-2	.	CAWSPNTDGLNYGYTF	TGTGCCTGGAGTCCTAATACGGACGGACTTAACTATGGCTACACCTTC
TRBV4-2	.	TRBJ2-1	.	CASSQEAAAYNEQFF	TGTGCCAGCAGCCAAGAAGCGGCAGCTTACAATGAGCAGTTCTTC
TRBV7-6	.	TRBJ1-4	.	CASSTTNEKLFF	TGTGCCAGCAGTACAACTAATGAAAAACTGTTTTTT
TRBV27	.	TRBJ2-3	.	CASSLQRSTDTQYF	TGTGCCAGCAGTTTACAGCGGAGCACAGATACGCAGTATTTT
TRBV10-3	.	TRBJ1-5	.	CAISVEGANSQPQHF	TGTGCCATCAGTGTGGAAGGGGCGAATTCGCAGCCCCAGCATTTT
TRBV5-5	.	TRBJ2-1	.	CASTDSGSSYNEQFF	TGTGCCAGCACCGATTCGGGGAGCTCCTACAATGAGCAGTTCTTC
TRBV5-4	TRBD1	TRBJ2-2	few	CASSRQGRTGELFF	TGTGCCAGCAGTAGACAGGGAAGGACCGGGGAGCTGTTTTTT
TRBV5-1	.	TRBJ1-1	.	CASSLGSDTEAFF	TGCGCCAGCAGCTTGGGATCAGACACTGAAGCTTTCTTT
TRBV5-4	TRBD1	TRBJ1-2	.	CASSFRDSPLGYTF	TGTGCCAGCAGCTTTCGGGACAGCCCACTCGGCTACACCTTC
TRBV6-5	TRBD1	TRBJ1-1	.	CASSYGTGAEAFF	TGTGCCAGCAGTTACGGGACAGGGGCTGAAGCTTTCTTT
TRBV10-3	TRBD1	TRBJ1-1	few	CAISFTGGGGTEAFF	TGTGCCATCAGCTTTACAGGGGGCGGTGGGACTGAAGCTTTCTTT
TRBV5-8	.	TRBJ1-1	.	CASSYRGGTEAFF	TGTGCCAGCAGCTATAGGGGGGGCACTGAAGCTTTCTTT
TRBV2	TRBD1	TRBJ2-1	.	CATPPGQGFNEQFF	TGTGCCACCCCCCCAGGACAGGGGTTCAATGAGCAGTTCTTC
TRBV12-3/TRBV12-4	.	TRBJ1-5	.	CASSLGRNQPQHF	TGTGCCAGCAGTTTAGGCAGGAATCAGCCCCAGCATTTT
TRBV5-5	.	TRBJ1-4	.	CASSLSSGLWDEKLFF	TGTGCCAGCAGCTTGTCTTCGGGGTTATGGGATGAAAAACTGTTTTTT
TRBV19	.	TRBJ2-1	.	CASSIGWLDEQFF	TGTGCCAGTAGTATTGGTTGGCTTGATGAGCAGTTCTTC
TRBV5-4	.	TRBJ1-4	.	CASSGGQAEKLFF	TGTGCCAGCAGCGGTGGGCAGGCGGAAAAACTGTTTTTT
TRBV5-1	TRBD1	TRBJ2-7	.	CASSLGGPGHEQYF	TGCGCCAGCAGCTTAGGGGGCCCGGGACACGAGCAGTACTTC
TRBV11-2	TRBD1	TRBJ1-2	once	CASSLGRTGCFGYTF	TGTGCCAGCAGCTTAGGCAGGACAGGGTGCTTCGGCTACACCTTC
TRBV12-3/TRBV12-4	.	TRBJ1-1	.	CASSLSRGTEAFF	TGTGCCAGCAGTTTATCCCGGGGGACTGAAGCTTTCTTT
TRBV6-5	.	TRBJ2-7	.	CASSYGGLRLDEQYF	TGTGCCAGCAGTTACGGAGGGCTCCGCTTAGACGAGCAGTACTTC
TRBV2	.	TRBJ1-2	.	CASKVAGDRYGYTF	TGTGCCAGCAAGGTAGCAGGGGATCGGTATGGCTACACCTTC
TRBV7-2	TRBD1	TRBJ2-3	once	CASSLGQGKTSHYTQYF	TGTGCCAGCAGCTTAGGACAGGGAAAAACATCCCACTATACGCAGTATTTT
TRBV7-9	.	TRBJ1-6	.	CASSLEEGVRSPLHF	TGTGCCAGCAGCTTAGAGGAAGGGGTTCGGTCACCCCTCCACTTT
TRBV30	TRBD1	TRBJ2-1	.	CAWSTDRVGYNEQFF	TGTGCCTGGAGTACGGACAGGGTCGGTTACAATGAGCAGTTCTTC
TRBV5-5	TRBD1	TRBJ2-7	.	CASSLTGTGAYEQYF	TGTGCCAGCAGCTTGACCGGGACAGGGGCCTACGAGCAGTACTTC
TRBV7-2	TRBD1	TRBJ1-5	.	CASSSDRGKAQHF	TGTGCCAGCAGCTCGGACAGGGGGAAAGCCCAGCATTTT
TRBV12-3/TRBV12-4	.	TRBJ1-5	.	CASSSGSLGPQHF	TGTGCCAGCAGTTCAGGGTCTCTGGGGCCCCAGCATTTT
TRBV9	TRBD1	TRBJ1-6	.	CASSVEGQIAPLHF	TGTGCCAGCAGCGTAGAGGGACAGATCGCACCCCTCCACTTT
TRBV9	TRBD1	TRBJ1-1	.	CASSVAPTGVTEAFF	TGTGCCAGCAGCGTAGCTCCGACAGGGGTTACTGAAGCTTTCTTT
TRBV9	.	TRBJ2-3	.	CASSVGSQGEDTQYF	TGTGCCAGCAGCGTAGGGAGCCAGGGTGAAGATACGCAGTATTTT
TRBV4-2	.	TRBJ1-2	.	CASSQDRRGANYGYTF	TGTGCCAGCAGCCAAGATCGGCGGGGAGCTAACTATGGCTACACCTTC
TRBV24-1	.	TRBJ2-1	few	CATKGPVGGNLYNEQFF	TGTGCCACCAAGGGGCCAGTGGGGGGTAACCTCTACAATGAGCAGTTCTTC